This T cell receptor (beta chain) was captured by sequencing in a study of cytomegalovirus exposure and HLA in healthy donors. PCR involved 60 Vbeta and 13 Jbeta primers. Repertoires were generated with immunoSEQ multiplex PCR, while TCRdb's copy carries only in-frame clones and drops some. This repertoire shows roughly 190,000 clones, 82% found once; its top ten account for around 0.75%. The sequencing input was PBMCs. The sequence derives from a woman aged 18-35 years in good health and CMV-seronegative.

CDR3 sequence (DNA): TGTGCCAGCAGCTTAGAGCGGGGACCCTACGAGCAGTACTTC. It yields the protein CASSLERGPYEQYF. The chain combines TRBV7-2 with TRBJ2-7; TRBD2 aligns across 7 bases. This CDR3 comprises 14 residues. The ends lost 1 base at V and 2 bases at J; junction bases unmatched: 2. Germline V lookup: CDR1 SGHTA, CDR2 FQGNSA.